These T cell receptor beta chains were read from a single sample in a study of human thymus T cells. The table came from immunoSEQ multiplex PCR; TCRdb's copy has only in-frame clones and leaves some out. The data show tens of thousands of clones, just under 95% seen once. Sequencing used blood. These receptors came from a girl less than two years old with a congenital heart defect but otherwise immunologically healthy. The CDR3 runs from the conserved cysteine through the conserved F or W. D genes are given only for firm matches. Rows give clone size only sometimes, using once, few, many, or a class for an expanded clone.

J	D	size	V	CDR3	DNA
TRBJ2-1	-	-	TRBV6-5	CASRVVLGSYNEQFF	TGTGCCAGCAGGGTGGTTCTCGGCTCCTACAATGAGCAGTTCTTC
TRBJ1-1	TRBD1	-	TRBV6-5	CASSYSTGGPEAFF	TGTGCCAGCAGTTACTCCACAGGGGGCCCTGAAGCTTTCTTT
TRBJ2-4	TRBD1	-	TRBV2	CASRGQALAKNIQYF	TGTGCCAGCAGGGGACAGGCCCTAGCCAAAAACATTCAGTACTTC
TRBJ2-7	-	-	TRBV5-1	CASSLGRDGREQYF	TGCGCCAGCAGCTTGGGGCGGGACGGGCGCGAGCAGTACTTC
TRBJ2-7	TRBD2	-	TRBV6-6	CAGPPLAGGPSGEQYF	TGTGCCGGCCCCCCTCTAGCGGGAGGGCCGAGCGGCGAGCAGTACTTC
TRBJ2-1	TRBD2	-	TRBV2	CASRAGTSGRWVEQFF	TGTGCCAGCAGAGCAGGGACTAGCGGGAGATGGGTTGAGCAGTTCTTC
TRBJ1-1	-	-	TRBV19	CASSAGNTEAFF	TGTGCCAGTAGTGCAGGGAACACTGAAGCTTTCTTT
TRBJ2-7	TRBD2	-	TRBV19	CASKEAAGEWDQYYEQYF	TGTGCCAGTAAGGAGGCGGCGGGAGAGTGGGACCAGTACTACGAGCAGTACTTC
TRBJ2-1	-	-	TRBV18	CASSPPVGVKSEQFF	TGTGCCAGCTCACCACCGGTAGGAGTCAAGAGTGAGCAGTTCTTC
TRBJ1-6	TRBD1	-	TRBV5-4	CASTLTGSHNSPLHF	TGTGCCAGCACCCTGACAGGGTCCCACAATTCACCCCTCCACTTT
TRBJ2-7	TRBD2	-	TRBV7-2	CASSATASGQFGQYF	TGTGCCAGCAGCGCTACCGCTAGCGGGCAGTTCGGGCAGTACTTC
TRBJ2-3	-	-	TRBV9	CASSEIAASTDTQYF	TGTGCCAGCAGCGAAATAGCGGCTAGCACAGATACGCAGTATTTT
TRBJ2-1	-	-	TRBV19	CASSSGAALRGIGAYNEQFF	TGTGCCAGTAGTAGCGGAGCGGCCCTTAGGGGAATAGGGGCCTACAATGAGCAGTTCTTC
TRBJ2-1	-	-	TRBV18	CASSLADVGYNEQFF	TGTGCCAGCTCACTAGCGGACGTGGGGTACAATGAGCAGTTCTTC
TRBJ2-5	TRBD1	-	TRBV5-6	CASDRGETQYF	TGTGCCAGCGACAGGGGGGAGACCCAGTACTTC
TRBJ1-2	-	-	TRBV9	CASGGYGYTF	TGTGCCAGCGGGGGATATGGCTACACCTTC
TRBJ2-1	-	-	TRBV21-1	CASSKALERDRRPYNEQFF	TGTGCCAGCAGCAAAGCCCTCGAAAGAGACAGGAGGCCCTACAATGAGCAGTTCTTC
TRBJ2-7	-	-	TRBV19	CASSLTGGSEQYF	TGTGCCAGTAGCCTGACAGGAGGGTCCGAGCAGTACTTC
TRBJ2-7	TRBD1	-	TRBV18	CASSPLPGQGPYEQYF	TGTGCCAGCTCACCGCTGCCGGGACAGGGCCCCTACGAGCAGTACTTC
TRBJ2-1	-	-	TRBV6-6	CASEGLHNEQFF	TGTGCCAGCGAGGGACTCCACAATGAGCAGTTCTTC
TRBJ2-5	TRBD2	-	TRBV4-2	CASSQVGSGEETQYF	TGTGCCAGCAGCCAAGTGGGTAGCGGGGAAGAGACCCAGTACTTC
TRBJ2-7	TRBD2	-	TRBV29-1	CSVLIGGSSYEQYF	TGCAGCGTCCTGATCGGGGGGAGCTCCTACGAGCAGTACTTC
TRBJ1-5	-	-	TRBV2	CASSEAGGWPQHF	TGTGCCAGCAGTGAAGCAGGAGGGTGGCCCCAGCATTTT
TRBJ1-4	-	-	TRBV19	CATDPATNEKLFF	TGTGCCACCGACCCTGCAACTAATGAAAAACTGTTTTTT
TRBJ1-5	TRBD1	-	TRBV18	CASSPGTGDQPQHF	TGTGCCAGCTCACCGGGGACAGGGGATCAGCCCCAGCATTTT
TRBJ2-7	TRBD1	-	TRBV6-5	CASSSPSTGDYEQYF	TGTGCCAGCAGTTCCCCCTCGACAGGGGACTACGAGCAGTACTTC
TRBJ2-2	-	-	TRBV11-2	CASSLLGHFTGELFF	TGTGCCAGCAGCCTCCTAGGACATTTCACCGGGGAGCTGTTTTTT
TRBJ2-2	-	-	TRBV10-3	CAISGGRSNTGELFF	TGTGCCATCAGTGGTGGCAGATCGAACACCGGGGAGCTGTTTTTT
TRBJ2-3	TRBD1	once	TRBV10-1	CASSESLDRGPDTQYF	TGCGCCAGCAGTGAGTCATTGGACAGGGGCCCAGATACGCAGTATTTT
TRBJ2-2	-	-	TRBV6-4	CASSRGLNTGELFF	TGTGCCAGCAGTAGAGGCCTGAACACCGGGGAGCTGTTTTTT
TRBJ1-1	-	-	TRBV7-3	CASSQGRNTEAFF	TGTGCCAGCAGTCAGGGGCGGAACACTGAAGCTTTCTTT
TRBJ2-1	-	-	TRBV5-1	CASSLMFPSSYNEQFF	TGCGCCAGCAGCTTGATGTTTCCGAGCTCCTACAATGAGCAGTTCTTC
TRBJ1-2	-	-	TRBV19	CASTNRVLEGYTF	TGTGCCAGTACCAACAGGGTTCTCGAAGGCTACACCTTC
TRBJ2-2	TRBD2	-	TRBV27	CASSPGLATGELFF	TGTGCCAGCAGTCCGGGACTAGCGACCGGGGAGCTGTTTTTT
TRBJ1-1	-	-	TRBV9	CASSVGGWGTEAFF	TGTGCCAGCAGCGTAGGGGGTTGGGGCACTGAAGCTTTCTTT